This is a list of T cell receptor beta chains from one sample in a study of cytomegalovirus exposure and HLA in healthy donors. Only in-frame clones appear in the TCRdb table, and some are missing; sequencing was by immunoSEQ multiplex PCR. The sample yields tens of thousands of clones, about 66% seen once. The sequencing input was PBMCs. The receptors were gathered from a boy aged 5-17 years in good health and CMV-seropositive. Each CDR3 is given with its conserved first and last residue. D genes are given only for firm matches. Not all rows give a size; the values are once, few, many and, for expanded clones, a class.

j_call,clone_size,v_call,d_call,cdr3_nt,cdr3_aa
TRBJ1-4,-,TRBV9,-,TGTGCCAGCAGCGTACTGGGCAGGGCGAGTGAAAAACTGTTTTTT,CASSVLGRASEKLFF
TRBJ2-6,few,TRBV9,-,TGTGCCAGCACCCCGGGACATCTCTCTGGGGCCAACGTCCTGACTTTC,CASTPGHLSGANVLTF
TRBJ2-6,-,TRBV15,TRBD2,TGTGCCACCAGCAGAGTGGGGGGGAGGGCCAACGTCCTGACTTTC,CATSRVGGRANVLTF
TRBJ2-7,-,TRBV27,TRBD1,TGTGCCAGCAGTAGGGACAGCTCCTACGAGCAGTACTTC,CASSRDSSYEQYF
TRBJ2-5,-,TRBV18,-,TGTGCCAGCTCACCAGCAGGGAAGACCCAGTACTTC,CASSPAGKTQYF
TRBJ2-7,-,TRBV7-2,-,TGTGCCAGCAGCTTTCTCAGCTACGAGCAGTACTTC,CASSFLSYEQYF
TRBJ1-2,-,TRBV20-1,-,TGCAGTGCCTACTTATCGTCTGGCTACACCTTC,CSAYLSSGYTF
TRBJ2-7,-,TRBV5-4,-,TGTGCCAGCAGCTCAAATTCCGAGCGCCCCTACGAGCAGTACTTC,CASSSNSERPYEQYF
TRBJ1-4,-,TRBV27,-,TGTGCCAGCAGCCAGGGTAATGAAAAACTGTTTTTT,CASSQGNEKLFF
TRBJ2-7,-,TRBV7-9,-,TGTGCCAGCAGCCAGGGTCACGAGCAGTACTTC,CASSQGHEQYF